This record covers a single T cell receptor (beta chain). Its cognate antigen is unknown. CDR3 size: 19 residues. With 7 bases removed from V and 0 bases from J, the gap between germline ends came to 25 bases. CDR1 and CDR2 (germline): MNHNS, SASEGT. This sample is part of a study of T cell repertoires in cytomegalovirus infection. Study-wide context: It was the public TCR beta signatures that indicated both CMV infection and matching HLA type.

TCRdb analysed the reads with MiXCR anew, one entry per CDR3 protein. The table shows 450,000 to 650,000 distinct CDR3 sequences, with about 40% occurring only once. The study's findings and limits: Clonotype analysis showed dominance of the ex vivo response by HLA-C-restricted CMV-specific TCR beta clonotypes. Summed public TCR beta family frequency identified CMV carriers bearing the relevant HLA.

The sequences come from cultured PBMCs, collected from culture after CMV antigen stimulation. The receptor was isolated from a human donor in good health (CMV status not recorded). Some clones in this sample may be carry-over from other donors' samples. The genes are TRBV6-1 and TRBJ1-5; D is uncertain. CDR3 amino acids: CASKPGPPGSYNSNQPQHF. The CDR3 DNA reads as TGTGCCAGCAAACCCGGACCGCCGGGTTCCTATAATAGCAATCAGCCCCAGCATTTT.